The 9 T cell receptor beta chains listed next were all sequenced from one sample in a study of breast tumors, draining lymph nodes, adjacent tissues. Samples came from axillary lymph nodes draining the breast cancer. TCRdb passed the multiplex PCR reads through MiXCR, listing each CDR3 protein once. Altogether some 97,000 distinct CDR3 sequences are present, 20% to 25% being singletons, with the ten largest covering roughly 1.2%. Sequencing was performed on axillary lymph node tissue. The receptor set was obtained from a female donor with breast cancer. Some clones in this sample may be carry-over from other donors' samples.

The J gene is TRBJ1-1, the V gene TRBV30, with D possibly being TRBD1 (5 bases). Trimming removed 0 bases from V and 4 bases from J, with 12 bases in between. This CDR3 is built from 14 residues. Germline-derived CDR1 and CDR2 are GTSNPN and SVGIG (reference sequence). CDR3 protein: CAWSVPGRTTEAFF. CDR3 DNA: TGTGCCTGGAGTGTGCCAGGGCGGACCACTGAAGCTTTCTTT. The full variable domain, with the rest looked up from reference TRBV30 and TRBJ1-1, is SQTIHQWPATLVQPVGSPLSLECTVEGTSNPNLYWYRQAAGRGLQLLFYSVGIGQISSEVPQNLSASRPQDRQFILSSKKLLLSDSGFYLCAWSVPGRTTEAFFGQGTRLTVV.

This clonotype came up many times. The CDR3 DNA reads as TGTGCCAGCAGTGTAGCGGGTAGCACAGATACGCAGTATTTT. Translating gives CASSVAGSTDTQYF. The gene calls are TRBV2 and TRBJ2-3; 7 bases are shared with TRBD2. From germline, CDR1 is SNHLY and CDR2 FYNNEI. The junction had 1 base not matched to a gene; V was cut back by 4 bases and J by 0 bases. This CDR3 region has 14 residues.

This clonotype was recorded a few times. The chain joins TRBV28 to TRBJ2-3; D may be TRBD2 (6 bases). The germline V gene encodes CDR1 MDHEN and CDR2 SYDVKM. CDR3 length: 16 amino acids. Trimming left V 4 bases short and J 2 bases short, with 16 bases between. The CDR3 region has the DNA TGTGCCAGCAGTTCACCCGGGGGATTCACCACAGATACGCAGTATTTT. It specifies CASSSPGGFTTDTQYF.

In this sample, this clonotype turned up many times. The chain recombines TRBV25-1 with TRBJ2-6, with 8 bases fitting TRBD1. The germline V gene encodes CDR1 MGHDK and CDR2 SYGVNS. The CDR3 covers 18 residues. With V trimmed by 3 bases and J by 2 bases, 9 bases remained unmatched. CDR3 sequence reads: CASSDTGQGNTGANVLTF. CDR3 DNA sequence: TGTGCCAGCAGTGATACCGGACAGGGCAACACTGGGGCCAACGTCCTGACTTTC.

For this clonotype: A read error may be the cause here, since a much bigger clone is one base away. The chain joins TRBV19 to TRBJ1-2, with D perhaps TRBD1 (6 bases). The V gene's germline CDR1 is LNHDA and CDR2 SQIVND (reference sequence). Trimming left V 5 bases short and J 8 bases short, with 18 bases between. The CDR3 loop spans 14 amino acids. The CDR3 nucleotides read TGTGCCAGTAGTCCCGAGCGGGGGGCTCGGGGCTACACCTTC. This encodes CASSPERGARGYTF.

The rearrangement links TRBV6-1 to TRBJ1-4; D unresolved. Trimming took off 1 base at V and 0 bases at J, with 12 bases between the two ends. This CDR3 contains 17 residues. CDR1 is MNHNS and CDR2 is SASEGT in the germline V gene. CDR3 loop: CASSEEGLYATNEKLFF. The DNA for the CDR3 is TGTGCCAGCAGTGAAGAAGGACTGTATGCAACTAATGAAAAACTGTTTTTT.

A few counts support this clonotype. V gene TRBV27 combines with J gene TRBJ2-3; 8 bases align to TRBD2. V trimming: 6 bases; J trimming: 5 bases; junction bases outside the gene matches: 10. The germline V gene encodes CDR1 MNHEY and CDR2 SMNVEV (reference sequence). CDR3 length: 15 amino acids. CDR3 sequence reads: CASRPRGGPGDTQYF. Here the CDR3 DNA reads TGTGCCAGCAGACCACGGGGGGGCCCAGGAGATACGCAGTATTTT.

This clonotype was recorded at least ten times. J is TRBJ1-5 and V is TRBV2; D unclear. Looked up from germline, CDR1 is SNHLY and CDR2 is FYNNEI. Trimming took 1 base from V and 0 from J, leaving 7 bases between them. There are 15 residues in the CDR3. This CDR3 reads CASSEDSYSNQPQHF. CDR3 in DNA: TGTGCCAGCAGTGAAGACAGCTATAGCAATCAGCCCCAGCATTTT.

As for this clonotype: The junction differs from germline at one of its ends, possibly a read error. The CDR3 is CASSVTAGTRYNERFF. CDR3 sequence (DNA): TGTGCCAGCAGTGTTACGGCAGGGACTCGATACAATGAGCGGTTCTTC. The rearrangement joins TRBV6-1 to TRBJ2-1; D may be TRBD2 (6 bases). The CDR3 contains 16 residues. Germline CDR1 is MNHNS and CDR2 is SASEGT.